This entry concerns a single T cell receptor beta chain. Its antigen is still unknown. Together with a sample-barcoded 5' primer, a J-beta primer mix was included in a second PCR lasting roughly 6 to 12 cycles. MiXCR, applied by TCRdb to the 5' RACE reads, yields one record per CDR3 protein. The sample yields about 900,000 distinct CDR3 sequences, 45% to 50% seen once. The CDR3 extends over 14 amino acids. Trimming stripped 5 bases from V and 8 bases from J, with 18 bases between. Germline V gene sequence: CDR1 SGHAT, CDR2 FQNNGV. In each sample, at least 7 million PBMCs were isolated. This sample stems from a study of blood T cells in healthy people across ages. Notes on the study in general: Researchers deemed the diversity estimates from one million T cells underestimates. No one knew whether donors had CMV, which possibly confounded expanded clonotype changes.

The TCR sequence derives from a man aged 25-45 years in good health. The chain carries TRBV11-2 and TRBJ1-2; D is possibly TRBD1 (6 bases). Sequencing was performed on blood. The CDR3 reads CASSIGQTLRGYTF. Here the CDR3 DNA reads TGTGCCAGCAGCATAGGACAGACCTTACGGGGCTACACCTTC.